A selection of T cell receptor beta chains follows, all from one sample in a study of shared clonotypes between healthy human individuals. Clones were read by immunoSEQ multiplex PCR, and TCRdb kept only the in-frame ones, dropping some. The data hold over 850,000 clones, with about four fifths observed a single time. The sample comprised memory CD4+ T cells from PBMCs. The receptors were gathered from a man between 18 and 35 years old in good health. Some clones in this sample may be carry-over from other donors' samples. Both conserved end residues are part of each CDR3. D genes are given only for firm matches. A row's size may be missing; if present it is once, few, many or a size class.

V: TRBV14
size: .
D: .
J: TRBJ2-5
DNA: TGTGCCAGCAGGGGTTGGACAGCCCAAGAGACCCAGTACTTC
CDR3: CASRGWTAQETQYF

V: TRBV20-1
size: .
D: .
J: TRBJ2-1
DNA: TGCAGTGGTGGGAAGGGGTATGAGCAGTTCTTC
CDR3: CSGGKGYEQFF

V: TRBV15
size: .
D: TRBD2
J: TRBJ2-3
DNA: TGTGCCACCAGCAGAGGGGGACTAGCGGGAGAAGGGGATACGCAGTATTTT
CDR3: CATSRGGLAGEGDTQYF

V: TRBV11-1
size: few
D: TRBD2
J: TRBJ2-1
DNA: TGTGCCAGCAGCTTTAGCGGGAGGGCCAAGAATGAGCAGTTCTTC
CDR3: CASSFSGRAKNEQFF

V: TRBV4-2
size: .
D: .
J: TRBJ1-4
DNA: TGTGCCAGCAGCCAAGATTGGCAGGCTAATGAAAAACTGTTTTTT
CDR3: CASSQDWQANEKLFF

V: TRBV5-1
size: .
D: TRBD2
J: TRBJ2-1
DNA: TGCGCCAGCAGCCCGGGACTAGCGGGCGAAGGGACCTACAATGAGCAGTTCTTC
CDR3: CASSPGLAGEGTYNEQFF

V: TRBV5-4
size: .
D: TRBD2
J: TRBJ2-1
DNA: TGTGCCAGCAGCGATAGCGGGAGCTACTCCTACAATGAGCAGTTCTTC
CDR3: CASSDSGSYSYNEQFF

V: TRBV2
size: .
D: .
J: TRBJ2-2
DNA: TGTGCCAGCAGGAGAGACGGGGAGCTGTTTTTT
CDR3: CASRRDGELFF

V: TRBV27
size: .
D: .
J: TRBJ1-1
DNA: TGTGCCAGCAGTTTATCACTGAGCCGAAGGAACACTGAAGCTTTCTTT
CDR3: CASSLSLSRRNTEAFF

V: TRBV19
size: .
D: .
J: TRBJ2-1
DNA: TGTGCCAGTAGTAGAACAGGGTTCGGCTCCTACAATGAGCAGTTCTTC
CDR3: CASSRTGFGSYNEQFF

V: TRBV4-1
size: .
D: TRBD2
J: TRBJ2-7
DNA: TGCGCCAGCAGCCACCCCTCGGGGGGTAGCGAGCAGTACTTC
CDR3: CASSHPSGGSEQYF